This TCR beta chain was recorded in a study of blood T cell repertoires in COVID-19. Across the whole study: Samples came from the United States, Italy and Spain, spanning acute and convalescent COVID-19. PBMCs, B-cell-depleted T cells, or T cells provided the cDNA or gDNA that made up the material.

In germline, CDR1 is MNHEY, CDR2 SVGEGT. The CDR3 spans 14 residues. Trimming stripped 5 bases from V and 8 bases from J, with 18 bases between. Original methodology: Counts of nucleated cells, estimated from reference gene primer amplification, were obtained. The assay was immunoSEQ multiplex PCR, and TCRdb's table has in-frame clones only and misses some. The V and J calls and the clone size are those of that table, but D and trimming were determined from the DNA. This repertoire shows around 340,000 clones, 65% to 85% found once; its top ten account for 2.5% to 3%. The sample taken for sequencing was peripheral blood. The receptor comes from a man aged 25 to 45 with active or convalescent COVID-19. This rearrangement joins TRBV6-2 or TRBV6-3 to TRBJ2-5, with a tentative D call TRBD2 (6 bases). The CDR3 region has the DNA TGTGCCAGCAGTCCCCTCGCCGCGGGACTTACCCAGTACTTC. Its translation is CASSPLAAGLTQYF.